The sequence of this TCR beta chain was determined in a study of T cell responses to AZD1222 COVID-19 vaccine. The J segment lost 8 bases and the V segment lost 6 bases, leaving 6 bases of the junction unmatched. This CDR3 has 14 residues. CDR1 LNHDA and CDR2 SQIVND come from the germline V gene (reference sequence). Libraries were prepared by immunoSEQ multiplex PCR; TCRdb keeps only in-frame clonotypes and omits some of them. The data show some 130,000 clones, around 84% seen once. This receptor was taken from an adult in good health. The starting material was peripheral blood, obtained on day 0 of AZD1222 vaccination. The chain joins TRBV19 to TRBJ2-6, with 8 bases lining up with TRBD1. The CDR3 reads CASRRTGSTNVLTF. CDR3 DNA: TGTGCCAGTAGAAGGACAGGGAGCACCAACGTCCTGACTTTC. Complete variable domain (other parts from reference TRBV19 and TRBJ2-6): DGGITQSPKYLFRKEGQNVTLSCEQNLNHDAMYWYRQDPGQGLRLIYYSQIVNDFQKGDIAEGYSVSREKKESFPLTVTSAQKNPTAFYLCASRRTGSTNVLTFGAGSRLTVL.